This TCR beta chain was captured in a study of glioma-infiltrating T cells after dendritic cell vaccination. Sequenced by immunoSEQ multiplex PCR; TCRdb stores in-frame clones only, minus some. The data hold roughly 80,000 clones, with around 90% observed a single time. The sequences come from blood, collected before dendritic cell vaccination. The TCR was taken from a human donor with glioblastoma.

CDR3 bases: TGTGCCAGCAGCTCCTCGACCGGGTGGGAGCAGTACTTC. This encodes CASSSSTGWEQYF. The genes are TRBV6-5 and TRBJ2-5, with a possible D match to TRBD2 (5 bases). Trimming left V 6 bases short and J 11 bases short, with 19 bases between. This CDR3 is 13 amino acids long. Germline CDR1 MNHEY, CDR2 SVGAGI.